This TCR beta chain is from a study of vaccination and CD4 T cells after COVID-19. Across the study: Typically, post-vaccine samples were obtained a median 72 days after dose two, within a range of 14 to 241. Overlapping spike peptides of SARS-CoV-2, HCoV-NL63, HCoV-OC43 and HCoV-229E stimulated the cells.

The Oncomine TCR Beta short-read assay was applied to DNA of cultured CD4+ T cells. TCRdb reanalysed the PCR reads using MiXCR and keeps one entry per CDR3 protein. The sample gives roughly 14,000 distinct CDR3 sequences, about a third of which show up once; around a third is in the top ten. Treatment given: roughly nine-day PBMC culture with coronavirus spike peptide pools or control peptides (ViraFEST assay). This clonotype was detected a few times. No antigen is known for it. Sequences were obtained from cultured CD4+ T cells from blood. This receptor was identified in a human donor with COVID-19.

CDR3 region: CASSRSGGRTDTQYF. As DNA, the CDR3 is TGTGCCAGCAGTCGAAGCGGGGGGCGCACAGATACGCAGTATTTT. This chain joins TRBV27 and TRBJ2-3; 9 positions match TRBD2. This CDR3 contains 15 residues. J lost 1 base, V lost 5 bases, and 4 bases had no gene match. In germline, CDR1 is MNHEY, CDR2 SMNVEV (reference sequence).